This is a list of T cell receptor beta chains from one sample in a study of blood T cell repertoires in COVID-19. TCRdb's table, derived via immunoSEQ multiplex PCR, lists solely in-frame clones and lacks some. The sample yields hundreds of thousands of clones, 85% seen once. Source material: peripheral blood. These receptors were taken from a woman aged 18-29 years with acute or convalescent COVID-19. CDR3s include the opening cysteine and the closing phenylalanine or tryptophan.

v_call | cdr3_length | cdr3_aa
TRBV5-1 | 13 | CASSAGRTYEQYF
TRBV4-1 | 17 | CASSQEAAAGGYSPLHF
TRBV5-1 | 16 | CASSTRLGGVTDTQYF
TRBV19 | 17 | CASSSHGRAGGITEAFF
TRBV3-1/TRBV3-2 | 15 | CASSQVGRTEDTQYF
TRBV19 | 14 | CASTDGQVNSPLHF
TRBV5-1 | 15 | CASSSTGGPRETQYF
TRBV6-5 | 13 | CASRAGAFGGYTF
TRBV6-5 | 15 | CASSWDRGSNEKLFF
TRBV6-4 | 13 | CASSTGVNSEAFF